Detailed here is one T cell receptor beta chain. What it binds is not known. Clones were read by immunoSEQ multiplex PCR, and TCRdb kept only the in-frame ones, dropping some. This table holds 81,000 or so clones, about 93% found once. The sample belongs to a study of OX40 agonist ivuxolimab in advanced cancers. At the level of the study: Treatment of patients was with ivuxolimab, an agonistic anti-OX40 (CD134) antibody. Patients received ivuxolimab, an intravenous treatment, every 2 weeks at 0.01 to 10 mg/kg.

Study-wide findings and caveats: Near-lowest levels of clonal expansion characterized partial responders at 0.1-3.0 mg/kg. Part of the nonresponder group also had normalized T-cell clonal expansion that was low.

V gave up 5 bases and J gave up 0 bases; unmatched junction bases: 9. Per germline, CDR1 SEHNR and CDR2 FQNEAQ (reference sequence). The CDR3 is 16 amino acids. This specimen was CD4+ or CD8+ T cells sorted from blood, taken in a trial of the OX40 agonist ivuxolimab. The rearrangement uses TRBV7-9 and TRBJ2-7; 8 bases agree with TRBD1. This receptor was identified in an adult with an advanced solid tumor such as melanoma, head and neck, liver or kidney cancer. CDR3 bases: TGTGCCAGCAGCCCACCGACAGGGGCTGCCTCCTACGAGCAGTACTTC. Translating gives CASSPPTGAASYEQYF.